This record covers a single T cell receptor (beta chain). Its antigen is unknown. The nonmyeloablative bone marrow transplants came from related graft donors, with transient mixed chimerism. CD4+CD25+CD127- Tregs, CD4+CD25- non-Tregs, CD4 and CD8 cells were sorted. The sample comes from a study of Tregs in tolerant kidney transplant recipients. V lost 2 bases to trimming and J lost 6 bases; unmatched junction nucleotides: 11. Looked up from germline, CDR1 is LGHNT and CDR2 is FRNRAP. The length of the CDR3 is 17 residues. Study-wide results and caveats: Expanding Tregs on activated donor B cells appeared to best identify donor-specific TCRbeta clones.

Sequenced by immunoSEQ multiplex PCR; TCRdb stores in-frame clones only, minus some. In the table there are around 64,000 clones, more than 70% of which are singletons. Sequences were derived from CD4+ T cells from blood (PBMCs), sampled 6 months after the transplant. The sequence was obtained from a human patient who received a combined kidney and bone marrow transplant. The graft donor may be the source of some T cells. The chain combines TRBV12-5 with TRBJ1-4; 8 bases map to TRBD1. The CDR3 coding sequence is TGTGCTAGTGGTTTGCCCAGACAGGGGTGGGGATATGAAAAACTGTTTTTT. It translates to CASGLPRQGWGYEKLFF. The complete variable domain, with remaining parts taken from reference TRBV12-5 and TRBJ1-4, reads DARVTQTPRHKVTEMGQEVTMRCQPILGHNTVFWYRQTMMQGLELLAYFRNRAPLDDSGMPKDRFSAEMPDATLATLKIQPSEPRDSAVYFCASGLPRQGWGYEKLFFGSGTQLSVL.